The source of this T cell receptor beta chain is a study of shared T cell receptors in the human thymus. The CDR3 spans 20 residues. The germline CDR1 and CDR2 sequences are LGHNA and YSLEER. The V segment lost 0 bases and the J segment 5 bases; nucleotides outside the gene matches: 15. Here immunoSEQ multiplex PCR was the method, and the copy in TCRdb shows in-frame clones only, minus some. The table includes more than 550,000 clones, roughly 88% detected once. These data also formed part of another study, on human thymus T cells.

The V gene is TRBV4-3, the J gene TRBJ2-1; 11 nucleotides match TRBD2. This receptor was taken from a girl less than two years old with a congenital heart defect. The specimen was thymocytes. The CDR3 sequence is CASSQEMVGTSGLPDNEQFF. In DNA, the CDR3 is TGCGCCAGCAGCCAAGAAATGGTCGGGACTAGCGGCCTTCCGGACAATGAGCAGTTCTTC.